These 12 T cell receptor beta chains share one sample of origin, sequenced in a study of CD8+ T cells in alopecia areata. After isolation, RNA underwent reverse transcription to generate cDNA as the sequencing template. Measured with immunoSEQ multiplex PCR; TCRdb has only the in-frame clones, and not every one. The table lists about 180,000 clones, approximately 55% of them singletons. Documented treatment: oral pan-JAK inhibitor, 5-10 mg twice daily. This specimen consisted of CD8+ T cells sorted from blood, obtained at week 24, from a patient treated with tofacitinib. The receptors stem from a human donor with alopecia areata.

For this clone: Its ends do not fully match the called genes, so a read error is possible. The chain links TRBV13 to TRBJ2-1; weak D call: TRBD2 (5 bases). The V gene's germline CDR1 is PRHDT and CDR2 FYEKMQ (reference sequence). The CDR3 totals 15 residues. The CDR3 coding sequence is TGTGCCAGCAGCATAGGACTTACATCCTACAATGAGCAGTTCTTC. Residues: CASSIGLTSYNEQFF.

The chain is built from TRBV30 and TRBJ2-3, with TRBD2 matching over 15 bases. CDR3 length: 17 residues. The V and J ends lost 0 bases and 0 bases, in that order; junction bases with no gene match: 1. Germline V gene sequence: CDR1 GTSNPN, CDR2 SVGIG (reference sequence). The CDR3 bases are TGTGCCTGGAGTGTGGGACTAGCGGGGGGAAGCACAGATACGCAGTATTTT. Amino acids: CAWSVGLAGGSTDTQYF.

This sequence joins TRBV5-6 and TRBJ2-2; TRBD1 is a possible D gene (7 bases). Germline CDR1 SGHDT, CDR2 YYEEEE. Trimming removed 4 bases from V and 0 bases from J, with 10 bases in between. The CDR3 is 15 residues long. The CDR3 protein is CASSGGTANTGELFF. The CDR3 nucleotides read TGTGCCAGCAGCGGAGGGACAGCGAACACCGGGGAGCTGTTTTTT.

This clone was found a few times. The chain recombines TRBV19 with TRBJ1-1, with TRBD1 identical over 9 bases. Trimming took 9 bases from V and 1 from J; bases not matched to a gene: 3. CDR1 is LNHDA and CDR2 is SQIVND in the germline V gene (reference sequence). The CDR3 has 13 residues. CDR3 protein: CASGTGTNTEAFF. CDR3 bases: TGTGCCAGCGGGACAGGGACGAACACTGAAGCTTTCTTT. The variable domain in full, with the rest retrieved from reference TRBV19 and TRBJ1-1, is DGGITQSPKYLFRKEGQNVTLSCEQNLNHDAMYWYRQDPGQGLRLIYYSQIVNDFQKGDIAEGYSVSREKKESFPLTVTSAQKNPTAFYLCASGTGTNTEAFFGQGTRLTVV.

The chain recombines TRBV19 with TRBJ2-3; 7 bases agree with TRBD1. This CDR3 is 14 amino acids long. V was clipped by 9 bases and J by 2 bases; unmatched bases: 8. Germline-derived CDR1 and CDR2 are LNHDA and SQIVND (reference sequence). CDR3 amino acids: CASRQGENTDTQYF. CDR3 in DNA: TGTGCCAGCAGACAGGGTGAAAACACAGATACGCAGTATTTT.

The chain couples TRBV4-3 to TRBJ1-5, with D possibly being TRBD1 (5 bases). The CDR3 contains 15 residues. Trimming stripped 0 bases from V and 4 bases from J, with 10 bases between. CDR1 and CDR2 from the germline V gene are LGHNA and YSLEER. CDR3 amino acids: CASSQEGLENQPQHF. CDR3 nucleotide sequence: TGCGCCAGCAGCCAAGAGGGGCTGGAAAATCAGCCCCAGCATTTT.

This chain connects TRBV30 to TRBJ2-1; D remains ambiguous. Trimming cost V 2 bases and J 6 bases, with 11 bases left between them. Germline CDR1 GTSNPN, CDR2 SVGIG (reference sequence). This CDR3 is built from 13 residues. The CDR3 bases are TGTGCCTGGAGTCCAACTCATTTCAATGAGCAGTTCTTC. Encoded protein: CAWSPTHFNEQFF.

The gene calls are TRBV9 and TRBJ1-1; unclear D gene. Germline values: CDR1 SGDLS, CDR2 YYNGEE. V shed 4 bases and J shed 3 bases, with 10 bases lying between them. The CDR3 contains 13 residues. The DNA of the CDR3 is TGTGCCAGCAGCCTCGGGGAGTACACTGAAGCTTTCTTT. It codes for CASSLGEYTEAFF.

This chain links TRBV7-3 with TRBJ2-7; 13 positions match TRBD2. V was clipped by 5 bases and J by 7 bases; unmatched bases: 11. Germline CDR1 SGHTA, CDR2 FQGTGA. The length of the CDR3 is 16 residues. In DNA form, the CDR3 reads TGTGCCAGCAGCCCAAGGGGGACTAGCGGGGTCAGGGAGCAGTACTTC. Encoded protein: CASSPRGTSGVREQYF.

The chain is built from TRBV12-5 and TRBJ2-3, with a possible D match to TRBD2 (6 bases). Germline V gene sequence: CDR1 LGHNT, CDR2 FRNRAP. The CDR3 covers 13 residues. Trimming left V 9 bases short and J 0 bases short, with 10 bases between. The CDR3 protein is CASGLFSTDTQYF. The CDR3 DNA sequence: TGTGCTAGCGGACTATTTAGCACAGATACGCAGTATTTT.

This clone was seen only once. The chain uses TRBV4-3 and TRBJ1-6; a possible D gene is TRBD1 (5 bases). The V gene lost 1 base and the J gene lost 6 bases, with 10 bases spanning the gap. The CDR3 totals 15 residues. Germline CDR1 and CDR2: LGHNA and YSLEER. The CDR3 nucleotides read TGCGCCAGCAGCCAAGGAAGGGGTGGTAATTCACCCCTCCACTTT. Protein product: CASSQGRGGNSPLHF.

The chain couples TRBV30 to TRBJ2-1, with 7 bases matching TRBD1. Germline V gene lookup returns CDR1 GTSNPN and CDR2 SVGIG (reference sequence). The trim removed 5 bases at V and 4 bases at J, leaving 8 bases unmatched. The length of the CDR3 is 14 residues. The CDR3 DNA is TGTGCCTGGTCACAGGGGTCGGAGTACAATGAGCAGTTCTTC. Its translation is CAWSQGSEYNEQFF.